A selection of T cell receptor beta chains follows, all from one sample in a study of cytomegalovirus exposure and HLA in healthy donors. Here immunoSEQ multiplex PCR was the method, and the copy in TCRdb shows in-frame clones only, minus some. The sample includes 100,000 or so clones, roughly four fifths of them seen just once. Sequenced material: PBMCs. The receptors shown here come from a man between 40 and 49 years old in good health and CMV-seronegative. CDR3s leave out the opening cysteine and the closing phenylalanine or tryptophan. A D gene is named only where the DNA matches it firmly. Where a row states a size, it is once, few, many or the class of an expanded clone; other rows omit it.

>TRBV7-3|NA|TRBJ2-3|TRBD1
ASSSGQAPQY
>TRBV4-2|NA|TRBJ2-7|TRBD2
ASSQSSGSSYEQY
>TRBV5-1|NA|TRBJ2-7|TRBD2
ASSIPTSGGINEQY
>TRBV13|NA|TRBJ2-1|NA
ASSQGGGATYNEQF
>TRBV30|NA|TRBJ1-5|NA
AWSANSNQPQH
>TRBV5-8|NA|TRBJ2-3|NA
ASSLLSTDTQY
>TRBV6-6|few|TRBJ2-3|NA
ASSKTGPQGDTQY
>TRBV7-2|NA|TRBJ2-3|NA
ASSTILEGTQY
>TRBV6-6|NA|TRBJ1-2|TRBD1
ASRSRGQGRLGYT
>TRBV19|NA|TRBJ1-5|NA
ASSIGGRNQPQH
>TRBV6-4|NA|TRBJ2-5|TRBD2
ASRVAGTKETQY
>TRBV15|NA|TRBJ1-5|TRBD1
ATSRDNLRQGASNQPQH
>TRBV28|once|TRBJ1-2|NA
ASSLRDYGYT
>TRBV4-1|NA|TRBJ1-2|NA
ASSQSIRANYGYT
>TRBV7-8|NA|TRBJ2-7|TRBD1
ASSLQGVGSYEQY
>TRBV6-1|NA|TRBJ1-2|NA
ASRALGVGGYT
>TRBV12-5|NA|TRBJ1-1|NA
ASGFRGTEAF
>TRBV7-9|NA|TRBJ1-2|NA
ASSLMGGQPVYGYT
>TRBV4-1|NA|TRBJ1-2|TRBD1
ASSQLDRVDANYGYT
>TRBV27|NA|TRBJ2-3|TRBD1
ASSWTGDTDTQY
>TRBV25-1|NA|TRBJ2-7|TRBD1
ASRRTGGYEQY
>TRBV5-1|NA|TRBJ2-1|TRBD1
ASSLEAGGLNEQF
>TRBV4-1|NA|TRBJ1-5|TRBD1
ASSHRQGGNQPQH
>TRBV2|NA|TRBJ2-7|NA
ASRDFGLSYEQY
>TRBV4-1|NA|TRBJ2-2|NA
ASSQEGGLF
>TRBV10-2|few|TRBJ2-7|NA
ASSEVRDSPLGSYEQY
>TRBV15|few|TRBJ1-4|NA
ATSRVDHTPGEKLF
>TRBV7-2|few|TRBJ2-7|NA
ASGTRGGLYEQY
>TRBV6-1|NA|TRBJ1-2|TRBD1
ASSVGTDYGYT
>TRBV29-1|NA|TRBJ2-1|TRBD1
SARTGAVDEKF
>TRBV30|NA|TRBJ2-7|TRBD2
AWSVRGPRTSFHEQY
>TRBV20-1|NA|TRBJ1-3|NA
SARSGNTIY
>TRBV7-2|once|TRBJ2-3|TRBD1
ASSLSGTGFLGTQY
>TRBV7-2|NA|TRBJ2-1|TRBD1
ASGGQGFSYNEQF
>TRBV6-6|few|TRBJ1-5|NA
ASSTQDQPQH
>TRBV29-1|NA|TRBJ2-5|TRBD1
SVDFRRTGMETQY
>TRBV7-7|NA|TRBJ1-5|NA
ASSLESRSQGSNQPQH
>TRBV2|NA|TRBJ1-2|TRBD1
ASSEGTGGGYT
>TRBV4-1|NA|TRBJ2-5|NA
ASSQSYPETQY
>TRBV4-3|NA|TRBJ1-5|NA
ASSQVADRKNQPQH
>TRBV2|NA|TRBJ1-4|TRBD1
ASTSQGANEKLF
>TRBV19|few|TRBJ1-6|NA
ASRERPDSPLH
>TRBV7-2|NA|TRBJ1-5|TRBD1
ASSLVSRQGGQPQH
>TRBV5-4|NA|TRBJ2-3|TRBD1
ASRGQGAQVRDTQY
>TRBV29-1|NA|TRBJ1-5|TRBD1
SVGDRGQFQPQH
>TRBV4-2|NA|TRBJ2-6|NA
ASSQADIEANVLT
>TRBV28|NA|TRBJ2-2|NA
ASSLSSTGELF
>TRBV5-4|NA|TRBJ2-7|TRBD1
ASSKGTVFEQY
>TRBV18|NA|TRBJ1-3|NA
ASSPQGTGNTIY
>TRBV7-8|NA|TRBJ2-2|NA
ASSLWFARTKNTGELF
>TRBV23-1|NA|TRBJ2-7|NA
ASSQWTCAPYEQY
>TRBV7-5|once|TRBJ2-3|NA
VRSPVGQRGRDTQY
>TRBV19|NA|TRBJ2-2|TRBD2
ASSKLAGGTGELF
>TRBV5-6|few|TRBJ1-6|NA
ASSWGGRGLDSPLH
>TRBV5-1|once|TRBJ1-6|TRBD1
ASSLRPGTVHSPLH
>TRBV2|NA|TRBJ2-7|NA
ASSESYSYEQY
>TRBV28|NA|TRBJ2-7|TRBD1
ASASPGTVAYEQY
>TRBV11-2|once|TRBJ2-3|TRBD2
ASSASSGGTDTQY
>TRBV5-4|few|TRBJ2-5|TRBD1
ASSSQGNQETQY